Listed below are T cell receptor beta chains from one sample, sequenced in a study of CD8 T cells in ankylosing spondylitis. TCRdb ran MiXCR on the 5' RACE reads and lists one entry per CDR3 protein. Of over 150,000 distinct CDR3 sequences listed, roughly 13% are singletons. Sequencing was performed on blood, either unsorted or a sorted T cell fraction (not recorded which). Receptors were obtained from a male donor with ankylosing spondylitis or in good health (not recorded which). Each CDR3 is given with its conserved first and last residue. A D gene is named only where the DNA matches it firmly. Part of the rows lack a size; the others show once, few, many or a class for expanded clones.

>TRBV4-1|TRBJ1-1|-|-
CASSQEGRGATEAFF
TGCGCCAGCAGCCAAGAGGGCAGGGGTGCCACTGAAGCTTTCTTT
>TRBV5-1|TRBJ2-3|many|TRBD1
CASSDRGLADTQYF
TGCGCCAGCAGCGACAGGGGGTTGGCAGATACGCAGTATTTT
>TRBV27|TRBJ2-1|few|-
CASSPGALLNEQFF
TGTGCCAGCAGTCCTGGGGCACTGCTTAATGAGCAGTTCTTC
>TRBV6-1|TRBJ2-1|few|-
CASSRSDSYNEQFF
TGTGCCAGCAGTCGTTCGGACAGCTACAATGAGCAGTTCTTC
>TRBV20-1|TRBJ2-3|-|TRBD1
CSAPSWTGVTDTQYF
TGCAGTGCTCCCTCCTGGACAGGGGTCACAGATACGCAGTATTTT
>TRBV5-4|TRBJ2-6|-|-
CASSLAPQDTGVSGANVLTF
TGTGCCAGCAGCTTGGCCCCCCAAGACACGGGAGTGTCTGGGGCCAACGTCCTGACTTTC
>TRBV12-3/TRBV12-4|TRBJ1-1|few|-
CASSLGSQEAFF
TGTGCCAGCAGCTTAGGGTCACAGGAAGCTTTCTTT
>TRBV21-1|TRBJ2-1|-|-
CASSPRAPQRGLSYNEQFF
TGTGCCAGCAGCCCCAGGGCTCCCCAAAGGGGCCTTTCCTACAATGAGCAGTTCTTC
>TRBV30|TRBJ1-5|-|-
CAWSVGFNQPQHF
TGTGCCTGGAGTGTGGGATTCAATCAGCCCCAGCATTTT
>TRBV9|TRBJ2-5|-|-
CASSGAGFQETQYF
TGTGCCAGCAGCGGCGCGGGGTTCCAAGAGACCCAGTACTTC
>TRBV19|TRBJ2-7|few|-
CASSMRLFYEQYF
TGTGCCAGTAGTATGAGACTGTTCTACGAGCAGTACTTC
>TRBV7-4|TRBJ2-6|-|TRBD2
CASSSGTSLGANVLTF
TGTGCCAGCAGCAGTGGGACTAGTTTGGGGGCCAACGTCCTGACTTTC
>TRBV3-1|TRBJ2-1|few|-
CASSQDSPSYNEQFF
TGTGCCAGCAGCCAAGATTCCCCCTCCTACAATGAGCAGTTCTTC
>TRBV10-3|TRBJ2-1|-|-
CAISGKSSSYNEQFF
TGTGCCATCAGTGGGAAGTCAAGCTCCTACAATGAGCAGTTCTTC
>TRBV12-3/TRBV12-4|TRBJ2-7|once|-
CASSLRGLTYEQYF
TGTGCCAGCAGTTTGAGGGGATTGACCTACGAGCAGTACTTC
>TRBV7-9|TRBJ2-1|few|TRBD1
CASSFPGQGGNEQFF
TGTGCCAGCAGCTTTCCGGGACAGGGCGGCAATGAGCAGTTCTTC
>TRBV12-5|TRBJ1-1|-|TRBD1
CASGFGSRGSKGGTEAFF
TGTGCTAGTGGTTTCGGTAGCAGGGGGTCTAAAGGGGGGACTGAAGCTTTCTTT
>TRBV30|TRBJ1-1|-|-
CAGGDTEAFF
TGTGCTGGAGGGGACACTGAAGCTTTCTTT
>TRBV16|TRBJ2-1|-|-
CASSQSVAEQFF
TGTGCCAGCAGCCAATCGGTCGCTGAGCAGTTCTTC
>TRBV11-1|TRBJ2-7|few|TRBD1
CASSSLLPGQGPSEQYF
TGTGCCAGCAGCTCCCTTCTTCCGGGACAGGGCCCTAGCGAGCAGTACTTC
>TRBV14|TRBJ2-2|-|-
CASSPLNTGELFF
TGTGCCAGCAGCCCCCTTAACACCGGGGAGCTGTTTTTT
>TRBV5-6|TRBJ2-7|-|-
CASSLGQRLYEQYF
TGTGCCAGCAGCTTGGGGCAGCGACTCTACGAGCAGTACTTC
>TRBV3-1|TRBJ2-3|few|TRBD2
CASSQDFGLADLTDTQYF
TGTGCCAGCAGCCAAGATTTTGGACTAGCGGACCTCACAGATACGCAGTATTTT
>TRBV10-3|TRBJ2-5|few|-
CAAGTPTDQETQYF
TGTGCCGCTGGGACCCCGACGGATCAAGAGACCCAGTACTTC
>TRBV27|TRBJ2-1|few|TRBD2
CASSLTPGGEQFF
TGTGCCAGCAGTCTAACCCCGGGGGGTGAGCAGTTCTTC
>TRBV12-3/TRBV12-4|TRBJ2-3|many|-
CASTQGDTQYF
TGTGCCAGCACCCAAGGTGATACGCAGTATTTT
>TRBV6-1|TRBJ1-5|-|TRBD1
CASSPDRADQPQHF
TGTGCCAGCAGCCCAGACAGGGCTGATCAGCCCCAGCATTTT
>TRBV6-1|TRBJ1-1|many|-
CASSEPEIANTEAFF
TGTGCCAGCAGTGAACCCGAGATAGCGAACACTGAAGCTTTCTTT
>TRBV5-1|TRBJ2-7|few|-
CASSFFGYEQYF
TGCGCCAGCAGCTTTTTCGGGTACGAGCAGTACTTC
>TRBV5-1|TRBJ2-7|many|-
CASSLGGGYEQYF
TGCGCCAGCAGCTTGGGAGGAGGGTACGAGCAGTACTTC
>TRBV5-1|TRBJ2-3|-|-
CASSSGRGADTQYF
TGCGCCAGCAGCTCCGGACGGGGGGCCGATACGCAGTATTTT
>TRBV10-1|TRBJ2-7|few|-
CASSESPPGGAYEQYF
TGCGCCAGCAGTGAGTCTCCCCCCGGGGGTGCCTACGAGCAGTACTTC
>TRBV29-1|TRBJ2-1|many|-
CSVLEEIDYNEQFF
TGCAGCGTCCTAGAGGAGATTGACTACAATGAGCAGTTCTTC
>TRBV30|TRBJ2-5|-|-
CAWSVGTVREAQYF
TGTGCCTGGAGTGTAGGCACAGTCCGAGAGGCCCAGTACTTC
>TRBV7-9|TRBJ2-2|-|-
CASSSMTGELFF
TGTGCCAGCAGCTCAATGACCGGGGAGCTGTTTTTT
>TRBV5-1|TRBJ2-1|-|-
CASSLVVTGPSNEQFF
TGCGCCAGCAGCTTGGTAGTCACGGGGCCTAGCAATGAGCAGTTCTTC